This T cell receptor beta chain was sequenced in a study of response to subunit inactivated influenza vaccine. This CDR3 contains 15 residues. CDR1 is SEHNR and CDR2 is FQNEAQ in the germline V gene (reference sequence). V dropped 3 bases and J dropped 0 bases, with 12 bases sitting between them. Each CDR3 protein is one row after TCRdb ran MiXCR on the RT-PCR reads. The data hold under 950,000 distinct CDR3 sequences, with around 20% observed a single time. This clonotype came up a few times. Sequences were derived from PBMCs from blood, sampled more than 4 days after vaccination. This chain uses TRBV7-9 with TRBJ2-7, with D possibly being TRBD1 or TRBD2 (5 bases each). The sequence came from a man aged 50 to 59 who received an inactivated influenza vaccine. CDR3 coding DNA: TGTGCCAGCAGCTTCTGGGACGGATACTCCTACGAGCAGTACTTC. It encodes CASSFWDGYSYEQYF.